One and the same sample provided the 25 T cell receptor beta chains below, sequenced in a study of blood T cells in healthy people across ages. It was with a sample-barcoded 5' primer and a J-beta primer mix that a second PCR of roughly 6 to 12 cycles was run. MiXCR, applied by TCRdb to the 5' RACE reads, yields one record per CDR3 protein. This sample has 600,000 to 650,000 distinct CDR3 sequences, with 58% found just once. The sequenced sample was blood. These TCRs come from a man aged 60 to 69 in good health.

In this sample, this clonotype turned up a few times. The V gene is TRBV28, the J gene TRBJ2-1; D may be TRBD1 (5 bases). The germline gives CDR1 MDHEN, CDR2 SYDVKM. Trimming removed 5 bases from V and 6 bases from J, with 20 bases in between. CDR3 size: 16 residues. The CDR3 DNA sequence: TGTGCCAGCAGTACTATTAGGGGAAGGCGGATCAATGAGCAGTTCTTC. Its translation is CASSTIRGRRINEQFF. The full variable domain, its missing parts supplied by reference TRBV28 and TRBJ2-1, is DVKVTQSSRYLVKRTGEKVFLECVQDMDHENMFWYRQDPGLGLRLIYFSYDVKMKEKGDIPEGYSVSREKKERFSLILESASTNQTSMYLCASSTIRGRRINEQFFGPGTRLTVL.

The chain has TRBV20-1 and TRBJ2-5; TRBD2 matches 10 bases. The germline CDR1 and CDR2 sequences are DFQATT and SNEGSKA (reference sequence). Trimming at V came to 3 bases and at J to 2 bases, leaving 6 bases not matched to a gene. This CDR3 is 15 amino acids long. The CDR3 bases are TGCAGTGCTAGCAAGCGGGGGGGCAATCAAGAGACCCAGTACTTC. The encoded protein is CSASKRGGNQETQYF.

A single count supports this clonotype. This CDR3 reads CASSGLSGWGETQYF. In DNA, the CDR3 is TGTGCCAGCAGCGGACTGAGTGGGTGGGGAGAGACCCAGTACTTC. The chain combines TRBV9 with TRBJ2-7; D uncertain. The end of the DNA fits TRBJ2-5 better, so the J call may be wrong. The CDR3 is made up of 15 amino acids. Germline lookup yields CDR1 SGDLS and CDR2 YYNGEE.

The J gene is TRBJ2-5, the V gene TRBV20-1; the match to TRBD2 covers 8 bases. The J call may be in error: the DNA end matches TRBJ2-1 better. The CDR3 has 14 residues. The germline gives CDR1 DFQATT, CDR2 SNEGSKA (reference sequence). As DNA, the CDR3 is TGCAGTGGACGGAGCGGGGGTACGTGGGAGACCCAGTTCTTC. This gives the protein CSGRSGGTWETQFF.

The V gene is TRBV11-2, the J gene TRBJ2-5, with 10 bases identical to TRBD2. J gave up 0 bases and V 4 bases, and 8 bases lay outside the gene matches. This CDR3 is built from 17 residues. Germline V gene data show CDR1 as SGHAT and CDR2 as FQNNGV. DNA for the CDR3: TGTGCCAGCAGCTCCACGGGACTAGCGTTCTACCAAGAGACCCAGTACTTC. Translating gives CASSSTGLAFYQETQYF. Complete variable domain (other parts from reference TRBV11-2 and TRBJ2-5): EAGVAQSPRYKIIEKRQSVAFWCNPISGHATLYWYQQILGQGPKLLIQFQNNGVVDDSQLPKDRFSAERLKGVDSTLKIQPAKLEDSAVYLCASSSTGLAFYQETQYFGPGTRLLVL.

The chain combines TRBV11-2 with TRBJ2-3; D may be TRBD2 (7 bases). This CDR3 contains 17 residues. CDR1 SGHAT and CDR2 FQNNGV come from the germline V gene. V lost 2 bases and J lost 2, with 17 bases in between. The CDR3 region is CASSLFGGGTNTDTQYF. As DNA, the CDR3 is TGTGCCAGCAGCTTATTCGGAGGGGGGACTAACACAGATACGCAGTATTTT.

The chain uses TRBV27 and TRBJ2-3; TRBD2 is a possible D gene (7 bases). CDR1 and CDR2 from the germline V gene are MNHEY and SMNVEV (reference sequence). The CDR3 length is 17 residues. V was cut by 4 bases and J by 3 bases, with 20 bases left in between. The CDR3 is CASSSTQGTAGTDTQYF. In DNA, the CDR3 is TGTGCCAGCAGTTCTACACAGGGTACAGCGGGGACAGATACGCAGTATTTT.

V is TRBV5-1 and J is TRBJ2-5; 8 bases line up with TRBD1. From germline, CDR1 is SGHRS and CDR2 YFSETQ. This CDR3 contains 15 residues. V shed 4 bases, J shed 1 base, and the junction held 6 bases outside the gene matches. The CDR3, as DNA: TGCGCCAGCAGCGTACAGGGGGTGTCCCAAGAGACCCAGTACTTC. Protein sequence: CASSVQGVSQETQYF. The variable domain in full, completed from reference TRBV5-1 and TRBJ2-5, reads KAGVTQTPRYLIKTRGQQVTLSCSPISGHRSVSWYQQTPGQGLQFLFEYFSETQRNKGNFPGRFSGRQFSNSRSEMNVSTLELGDSALYLCASSVQGVSQETQYFGPGTRLLVL.

This sequence joins TRBV23-1 and TRBJ1-4; D may be TRBD1 (6 bases). Being an ORF, TRBV23-1 has a function that is uncertain. The CDR3 is 19 amino acids. V shed 0 bases and J shed 0 bases, with 17 bases lying between them. CDR3 in amino acids: CASSQSSGAQRTTNEKLFF. The CDR3 coding sequence is TGCGCCAGCAGTCAATCGTCGGGGGCACAAAGGACAACTAATGAAAAACTGTTTTTT.

The V and J genes are TRBV4-2 and TRBJ2-5; 9 bases fit TRBD2. The DNA end favors TRBJ2-7, so the J call may be wrong. The CDR3 covers 16 residues. The germline V gene has CDR1 LGHNA and CDR2 YNFKEQ. The CDR3 bases are TGTGCCAGCAGCCAAGAGGGGACTAGCCGCCTTGGCGAGCAGTACTTC. This translates into CASSQEGTSRLGEQYF.

CDR3 sequence (DNA): TGCGCCAGCAGTCCGGGACCCTATCAGAAGGGTGATACGCAGTATTTT. Translating gives CASSPGPYQKGDTQYF. This chain uses TRBV5-1 with TRBJ2-3, with D perhaps being TRBD1 or TRBD2 (5 bases each). CDR1 and CDR2 from the germline V gene are SGHRS and YFSETQ. The length of the CDR3 is 16 residues. V lost 5 bases and J lost 6, with 22 bases in between. Full variable domain (outside the CDR3, taken from reference TRBV5-1 and TRBJ2-3): KAGVTQTPRYLIKTRGQQVTLSCSPISGHRSVSWYQQTPGQGLQFLFEYFSETQRNKGNFPGRFSGRQFSNSRSEMNVSTLELGDSALYLCASSPGPYQKGDTQYFGPGTRLTVL.

V is TRBV7-8 and J is TRBJ1-4; D call uncertain. V shed 5 bases and J shed 3 bases, with 13 bases lying between them. The CDR3 loop spans 15 amino acids. From germline, CDR1 is SGHVS and CDR2 FQNEAQ. The CDR3 nucleotides are TGTGCCAGCAGCGGAGTACTCGGGCCTAATGAAAAACTGTTTTTT. It specifies CASSGVLGPNEKLFF.

This sequence joins TRBV12-3 or TRBV12-4 and TRBJ1-2; TRBD1 might be the D (5 bases). Between the trimmed V and J ends, which lost 5 bases and 6 bases, there was a span of 19 bases. This CDR3 region has 15 residues. CDR3 residues: CASSPTGTPGDGYTF. Here the CDR3 DNA reads TGTGCCAGCAGTCCAACCGGGACCCCGGGCGATGGCTACACCTTC.

This chain joins TRBV29-1 and TRBJ2-1, with TRBD2 matching 9 bases. V shed 3 bases, J shed 5 bases, and the junction held 2 bases outside the gene matches. The CDR3 totals 13 residues. In germline, CDR1 is SQVTM, CDR2 ANQGSEA. The CDR3 region is CSVERGGDNEQFF. As DNA, the CDR3 is TGCAGCGTTGAGCGGGGGGGCGACAATGAGCAGTTCTTC.

The V and J genes are TRBV20-1 and TRBJ1-1, with 7 bases lining up with TRBD1. After removal of 3 bases from V and 4 bases from J, the junction contained 8 bases not matched to a gene. The germline V gene has CDR1 DFQATT and CDR2 SNEGSKA (reference sequence). This CDR3 has 14 amino acids. This chain's CDR3 is CSARDRIEFTEAFF. The CDR3 DNA reads TGCAGTGCTAGGGACAGGATTGAATTCACTGAAGCTTTCTTT.

The CDR3 sequence is CASSLRTGSGANVLTF. The CDR3, as DNA: TGTGCCAGCAGTTTAAGGACAGGGTCCGGGGCCAACGTCCTGACTTTC. The chain has TRBV28 and TRBJ2-6, with 8 bases matching TRBD1. CDR1 and CDR2 (germline): MDHEN, SYDVKM. The CDR3 totals 16 residues. The V and J ends lost 2 bases and 4 bases, in that order; junction bases with no gene match: 4.

This clonotype occurred a few times. The J gene is TRBJ2-2, the V gene TRBV10-3; D gene uncertain. The ends were cut back, 5 bases at V and 0 bases at J, with 10 bases in the middle. Germline values: CDR1 ENHRY, CDR2 SYGVKD. The CDR3 length is 15 residues. Here the CDR3 reads CAISPPGPNTGELFF. CDR3 coding DNA: TGTGCCATCAGTCCCCCGGGCCCGAACACCGGGGAGCTGTTTTTT.

The V call is TRBV3-1, the J call TRBJ1-2; TRBD1 might be the D (5 bases). The germline CDR1 and CDR2 sequences are LGHDT and YNNKEL (reference sequence). This CDR3 region has 13 residues. V was shortened by 4 bases and J by 4 bases, with 10 bases between the two germline ends. CDR3 nucleotide sequence: TGTGCCAGCAGCCGGTGGGGGTCCTATGGCTACACCTTC. Protein product: CASSRWGSYGYTF.

V is TRBV2 and J is TRBJ1-5; D is possibly TRBD1 (5 bases). The CDR3 consists of 16 residues. The V and J ends lost 1 base and 2 bases respectively, with 12 bases between them. The germline CDR1 and CDR2 sequences are SNHLY and FYNNEI. CDR3 residues: CASSEEVWGGNQPQHF. The CDR3 nucleotides read TGTGCCAGCAGTGAAGAGGTGTGGGGGGGCAATCAGCCCCAGCATTTT.

This clonotype was observed a few times. The chain recombines TRBV20-1 with TRBJ2-3; D is possibly TRBD2 (5 bases). Germline-derived CDR1 and CDR2 are DFQATT and SNEGSKA (reference sequence). Trimming took off 6 bases at V and 1 base at J, with 14 bases between the two ends. The CDR3 runs to 14 residues. This CDR3 reads CSADTSRGTDTQYF. CDR3 sequence (DNA): TGCAGTGCCGATACTAGTCGTGGCACAGATACGCAGTATTTT.

Only a few counts were recorded for this clonotype. CDR3 sequence: CASSSQRGDQETQYF. The CDR3 DNA reads TGTGCCAGCAGCTCCCAGCGGGGGGACCAAGAGACCCAGTACTTC. The chain has TRBV7-2 and TRBJ2-5; 9 bases are a match to TRBD2. With V trimmed by 4 bases and J by 0 bases, 3 bases remained unmatched. The CDR3 extends over 15 amino acids. Germline V gene sequence: CDR1 SGHTA, CDR2 FQGNSA.

J is TRBJ2-7 and V is TRBV20-1, with a tentative D call TRBD2 (5 bases). There are 12 residues in the CDR3. Germline assignment: CDR1 DFQATT and CDR2 SNEGSKA (reference sequence). The V end lost 3 bases, the J end lost 5 bases, and 11 bases lay between the germline ends. The CDR3 DNA follows: TGCAGTGCTAGGGCTATGAGGGACGAGCAGTACTTC. Protein product: CSARAMRDEQYF.

In this sample, this clonotype turned up a few times. Here the CDR3 DNA reads TGCAGTGCTAGAGATTACCTAGCGGGGGGGCGGCCAGAGACCCAGTACTTC. It specifies CSARDYLAGGRPETQYF. The chain is built from TRBV20-1 and TRBJ2-5; 12 positions match TRBD2. Germline CDR1 and CDR2: DFQATT and SNEGSKA (reference sequence). V gave up 0 bases and J gave up 4 bases; unmatched junction bases: 9. The CDR3 is 17 residues long.

This clonotype has just one count. V is TRBV20-1 and J is TRBJ2-7, with 8 bases matching TRBD1. Germline V lookup: CDR1 DFQATT, CDR2 SNEGSKA (reference sequence). The CDR3 extends over 14 amino acids. The V segment lost 6 bases and the J segment 2 bases; nucleotides outside the gene matches: 9. The CDR3 coding sequence is TGCAGTGCCCGCCTCGACAGGGGCACCTACGAGCAGTACTTC. Translating gives CSARLDRGTYEQYF.

This clonotype has only a few counts. J is TRBJ2-5 and V is TRBV6-2 or TRBV6-3; D might be TRBD1 (5 bases). The CDR3 has 15 amino acids. Germline CDR1 reads MNHEY; CDR2 reads SVGEGT. V was trimmed by 7 bases and J by 2 bases, leaving 17 bases between them. As DNA, the CDR3 is TGTGCCAGCACCCATGGGGCCCCAGGGCAAGAGACCCAGTACTTC. Amino acids: CASTHGAPGQETQYF.